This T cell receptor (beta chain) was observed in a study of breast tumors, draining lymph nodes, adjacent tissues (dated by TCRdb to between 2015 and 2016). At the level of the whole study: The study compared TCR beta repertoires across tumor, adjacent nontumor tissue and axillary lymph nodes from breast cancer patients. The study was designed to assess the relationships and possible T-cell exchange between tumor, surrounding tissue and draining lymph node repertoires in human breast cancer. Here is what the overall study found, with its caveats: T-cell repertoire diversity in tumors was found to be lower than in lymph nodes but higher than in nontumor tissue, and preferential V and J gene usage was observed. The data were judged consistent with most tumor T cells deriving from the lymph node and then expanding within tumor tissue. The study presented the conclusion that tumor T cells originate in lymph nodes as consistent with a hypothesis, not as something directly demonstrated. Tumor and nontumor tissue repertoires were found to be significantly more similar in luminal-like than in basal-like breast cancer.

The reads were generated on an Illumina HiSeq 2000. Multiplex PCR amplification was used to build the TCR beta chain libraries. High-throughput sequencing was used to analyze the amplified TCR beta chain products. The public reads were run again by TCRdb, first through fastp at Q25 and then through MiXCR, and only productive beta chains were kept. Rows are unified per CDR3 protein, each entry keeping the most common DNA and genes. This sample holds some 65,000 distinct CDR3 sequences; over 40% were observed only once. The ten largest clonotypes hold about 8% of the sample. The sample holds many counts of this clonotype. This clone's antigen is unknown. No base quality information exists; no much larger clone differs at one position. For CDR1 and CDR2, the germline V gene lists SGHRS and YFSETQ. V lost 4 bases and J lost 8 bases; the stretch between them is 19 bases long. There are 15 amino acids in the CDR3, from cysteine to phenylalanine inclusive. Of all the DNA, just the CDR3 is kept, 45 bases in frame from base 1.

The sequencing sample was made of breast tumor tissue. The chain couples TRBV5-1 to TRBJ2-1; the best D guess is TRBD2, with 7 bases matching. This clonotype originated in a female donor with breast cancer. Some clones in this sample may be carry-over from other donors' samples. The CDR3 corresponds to CASSPRDGGLDEQFF. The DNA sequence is TGCGCCAGCAGCCCAAGGGACGGGGGGCTCGATGAGCAGTTCTTC. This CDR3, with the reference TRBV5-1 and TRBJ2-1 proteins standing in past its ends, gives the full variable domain KAGVTQTPRYLIKTRGQQVTLSCSPISGHRSVSWYQQTPGQGLQFLFEYFSETQRNKGNFPGRFSGRQFSNSRSEMNVSTLELGDSALYLCASSPRDGGLDEQFFGPGTRLTVL.